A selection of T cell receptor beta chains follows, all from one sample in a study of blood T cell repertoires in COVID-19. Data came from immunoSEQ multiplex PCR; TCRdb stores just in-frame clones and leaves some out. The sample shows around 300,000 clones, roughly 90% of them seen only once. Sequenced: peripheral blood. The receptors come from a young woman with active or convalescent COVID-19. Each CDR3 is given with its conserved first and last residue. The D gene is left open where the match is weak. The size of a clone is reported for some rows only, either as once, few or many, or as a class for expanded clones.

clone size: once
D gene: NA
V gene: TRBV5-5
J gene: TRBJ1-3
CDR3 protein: CASRGRQAGNTIYF
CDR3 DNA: TGTGCCAGCCGAGGCCGACAGGCTGGAAACACCATATATTTT

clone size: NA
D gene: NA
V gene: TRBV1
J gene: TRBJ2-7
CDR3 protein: CTSSQDPGTSGWSSYEQYF
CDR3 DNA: TGCACCAGCAGCCAAGATCCGGGGACTAGCGGGTGGAGCTCCTACGAGCAGTACTTC

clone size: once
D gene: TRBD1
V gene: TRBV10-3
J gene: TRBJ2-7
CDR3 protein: CAISELQGQGDEQYF
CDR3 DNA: TGTGCCATCAGTGAACTGCAGGGCCAGGGGGACGAGCAGTACTTC

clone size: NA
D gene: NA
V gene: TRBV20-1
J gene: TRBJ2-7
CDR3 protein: CSAAREEQYF
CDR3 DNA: TGCAGTGCTGCCCGGGAGGAGCAGTACTTC

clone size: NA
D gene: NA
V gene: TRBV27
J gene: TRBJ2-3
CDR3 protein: CASSSAGWDTQYF
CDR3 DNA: TGTGCCAGCAGTTCGGCAGGGTGGGATACGCAGTATTTT

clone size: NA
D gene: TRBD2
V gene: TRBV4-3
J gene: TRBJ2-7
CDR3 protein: CASSQFVPGGPVEQYF
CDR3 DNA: TGCGCCAGCAGCCAATTTGTCCCGGGGGGGCCGGTCGAGCAGTACTTC

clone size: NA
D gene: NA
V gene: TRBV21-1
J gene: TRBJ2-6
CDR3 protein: CASSRWQGSHSGANVLTF
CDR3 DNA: TGTGCCAGCAGCAGGTGGCAGGGCAGCCACTCTGGGGCCAACGTCCTGACTTTC

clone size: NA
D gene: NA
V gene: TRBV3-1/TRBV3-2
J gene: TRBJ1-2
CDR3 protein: CASSQLGGDGYTF
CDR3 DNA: TGTGCCAGCAGCCAACTTGGGGGGGACGGCTACACCTTC

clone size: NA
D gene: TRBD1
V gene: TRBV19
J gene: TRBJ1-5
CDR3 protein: CASSIPRGLGNQPQHF
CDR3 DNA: TGTGCCAGTAGTATCCCCAGGGGGCTGGGCAATCAGCCCCAGCATTTT

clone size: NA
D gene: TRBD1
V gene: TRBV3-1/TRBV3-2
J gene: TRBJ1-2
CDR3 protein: CASSQDWGQGYTF
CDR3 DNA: TGTGCCAGCAGCCAAGATTGGGGACAGGGCTACACCTTC

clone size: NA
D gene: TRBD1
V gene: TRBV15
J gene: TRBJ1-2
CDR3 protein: CATSRDRDSFYGYTF
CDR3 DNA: TGTGCCACCAGCAGAGACCGGGACAGTTTCTATGGCTACACCTTC

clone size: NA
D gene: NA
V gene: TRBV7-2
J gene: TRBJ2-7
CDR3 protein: CASSLVASRRDEQYF
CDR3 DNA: TGTGCCAGCAGCTTAGTAGCTAGCCGCCGAGACGAGCAGTACTTC

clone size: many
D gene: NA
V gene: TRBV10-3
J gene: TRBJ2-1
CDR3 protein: CAISDRGHGHNEQFF
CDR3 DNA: TGTGCCATCAGTGACCGTGGACACGGTCACAATGAGCAGTTCTTC

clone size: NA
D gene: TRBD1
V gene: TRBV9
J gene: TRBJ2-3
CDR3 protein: CASSQRQGAGTDTQYF
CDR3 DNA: TGTGCCAGCAGCCAGCGACAGGGGGCAGGCACAGATACGCAGTATTTT

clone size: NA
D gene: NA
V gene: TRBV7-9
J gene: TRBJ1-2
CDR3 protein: CASSPQQDPYGYTF
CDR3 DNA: TGTGCCAGCAGCCCCCAACAGGACCCCTATGGCTACACCTTC

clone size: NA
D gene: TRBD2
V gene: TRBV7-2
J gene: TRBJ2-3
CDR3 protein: CASSLGLATTDTQYF
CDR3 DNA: TGTGCCAGCAGCTTAGGACTAGCGACCACAGATACGCAGTATTTT

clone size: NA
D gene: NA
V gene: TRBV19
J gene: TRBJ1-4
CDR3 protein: CATKGQDNEKLFF
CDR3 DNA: TGTGCCACCAAAGGCCAGGATAATGAAAAACTGTTTTTT

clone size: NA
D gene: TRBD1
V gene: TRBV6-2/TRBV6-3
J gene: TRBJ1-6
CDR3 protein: CASSYRGQGIFNSPLHF
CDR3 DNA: TGTGCCAGCAGTTACAGGGGACAGGGGATTTTTAATTCACCCCTCCACTTT

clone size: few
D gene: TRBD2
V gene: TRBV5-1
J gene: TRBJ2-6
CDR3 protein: CASSLGGNSGANVLTF
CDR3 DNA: TGCGCCAGCAGCCTCGGGGGGAACTCTGGGGCCAACGTCCTGACTTTC

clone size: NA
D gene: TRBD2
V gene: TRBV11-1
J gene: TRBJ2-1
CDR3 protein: CASSVGLANNEQFF
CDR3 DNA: TGTGCCAGCAGCGTAGGACTAGCAAACAATGAGCAGTTCTTC

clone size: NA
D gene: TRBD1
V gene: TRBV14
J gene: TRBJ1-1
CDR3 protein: CASSNRDREREAFF
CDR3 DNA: TGTGCCAGCAGTAACCGGGACAGGGAGCGAGAAGCTTTCTTT

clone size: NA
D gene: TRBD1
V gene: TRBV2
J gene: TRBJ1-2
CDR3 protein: CASTTDRAQPGYTF
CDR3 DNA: TGTGCCAGCACGACGGACAGGGCCCAGCCTGGCTACACCTTC

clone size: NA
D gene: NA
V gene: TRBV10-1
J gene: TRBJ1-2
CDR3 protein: CASRHDTYGYTF
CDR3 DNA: TGCGCCAGCAGACACGACACCTATGGCTACACCTTC

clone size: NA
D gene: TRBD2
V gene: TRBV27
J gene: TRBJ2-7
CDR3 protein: CASSFRLAGGTYEQYF
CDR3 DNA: TGTGCCAGCAGTTTCAGACTAGCGGGGGGGACCTACGAGCAGTACTTC

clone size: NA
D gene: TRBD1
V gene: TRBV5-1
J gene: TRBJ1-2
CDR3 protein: CASSLGGQGAFYTF
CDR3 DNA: TGCGCCAGCAGCTTGGGGGGCCAGGGGGCCTTCTACACCTTC

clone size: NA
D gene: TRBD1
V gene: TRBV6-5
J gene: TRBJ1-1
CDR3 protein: CASSRGQTTEAFF
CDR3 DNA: TGTGCCAGCAGCCGGGGACAGACCACTGAAGCTTTCTTT

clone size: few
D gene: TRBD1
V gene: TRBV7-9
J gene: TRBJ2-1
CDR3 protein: CASSPRGTVDEQFF
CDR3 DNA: TGTGCCAGCAGCCCCAGGGGGACCGTGGATGAGCAGTTCTTC

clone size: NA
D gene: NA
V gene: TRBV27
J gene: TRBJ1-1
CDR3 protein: CASSEEGMNTEAFF
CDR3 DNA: TGTGCCAGCAGTGAGGAGGGTATGAACACTGAAGCTTTCTTT

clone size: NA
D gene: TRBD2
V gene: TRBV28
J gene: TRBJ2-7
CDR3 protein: CASRPPGLAGNYEQYF
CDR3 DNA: TGTGCCAGCAGACCCCCTGGACTAGCGGGGAACTACGAGCAGTACTTC

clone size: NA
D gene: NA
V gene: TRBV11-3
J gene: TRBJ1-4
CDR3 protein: CASSPYRSRKTGNEKLFF
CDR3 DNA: TGTGCCAGCAGCCCGTATCGTTCAAGGAAGACAGGCAATGAAAAACTGTTTTTT

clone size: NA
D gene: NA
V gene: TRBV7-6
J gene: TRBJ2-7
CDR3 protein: CASSYGESYEQYF
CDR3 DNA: TGTGCCAGCAGCTACGGGGAATCCTACGAGCAGTACTTC

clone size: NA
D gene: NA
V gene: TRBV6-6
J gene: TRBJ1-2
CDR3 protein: CASSLVGGRSHTF
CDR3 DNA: TGTGCCAGCAGTTTGGTAGGGGGACGGTCCCACACCTTC

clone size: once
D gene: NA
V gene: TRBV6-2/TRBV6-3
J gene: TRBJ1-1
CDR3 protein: CASSYSIPGTEAFF
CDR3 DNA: TGTGCCAGCAGTTACTCGATACCAGGCACTGAAGCTTTCTTT

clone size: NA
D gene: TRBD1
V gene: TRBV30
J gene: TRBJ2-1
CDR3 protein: CAWTRDSAYNEQFF
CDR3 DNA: TGTGCCTGGACCCGGGACAGTGCCTACAATGAGCAGTTCTTC

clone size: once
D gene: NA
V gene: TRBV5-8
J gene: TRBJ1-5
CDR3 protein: CASSFGGGQPQHF
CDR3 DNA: TGTGCCAGCAGCTTTGGGGGCGGACAGCCCCAGCATTTT

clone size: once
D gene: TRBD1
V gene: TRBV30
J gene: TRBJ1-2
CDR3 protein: CAWSPGQGVYGYTF
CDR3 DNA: TGTGCCTGGAGCCCGGGACAGGGGGTTTATGGCTACACCTTC

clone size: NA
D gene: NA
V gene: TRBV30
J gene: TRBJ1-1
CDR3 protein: CAWRVGVTAEAFF
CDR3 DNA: TGTGCCTGGAGGGTAGGGGTCACCGCTGAAGCTTTCTTT

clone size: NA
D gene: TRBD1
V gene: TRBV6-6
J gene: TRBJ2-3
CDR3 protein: CAGRTGGVDTQYF
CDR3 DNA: TGTGCCGGACGGACAGGGGGCGTAGATACGCAGTATTTT

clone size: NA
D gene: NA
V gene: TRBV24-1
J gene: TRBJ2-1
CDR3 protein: CATSDPLHLSQFF
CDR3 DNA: TGTGCCACCAGTGACCCTCTTCATCTGAGCCAGTTCTTC

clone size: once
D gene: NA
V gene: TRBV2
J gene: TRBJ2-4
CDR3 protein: CASNRGDWDIQYF
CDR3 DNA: TGTGCCAGCAATCGCGGGGATTGGGACATTCAGTACTTC

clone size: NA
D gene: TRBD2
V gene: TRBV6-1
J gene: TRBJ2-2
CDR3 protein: CASSVGGMTSGDTGELFF
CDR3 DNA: TGTGCCAGCAGTGTGGGGGGAATGACTAGCGGGGACACCGGGGAGCTGTTTTTT

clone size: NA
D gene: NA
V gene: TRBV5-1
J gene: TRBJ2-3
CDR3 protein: CASKEAEGTDTQYF
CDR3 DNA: TGCGCCAGCAAGGAGGCAGAGGGCACAGATACGCAGTATTTT

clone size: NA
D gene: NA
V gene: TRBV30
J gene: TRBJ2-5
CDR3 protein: CAWSVPQGGETQYF
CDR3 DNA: TGTGCCTGGAGTGTACCCCAAGGGGGAGAGACCCAGTACTTC

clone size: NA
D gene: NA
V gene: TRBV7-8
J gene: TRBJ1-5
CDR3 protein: CASSRDGVPSQPQHF
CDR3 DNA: TGTGCCAGCAGCCGGGACGGGGTGCCCTCCCAGCCCCAGCATTTT

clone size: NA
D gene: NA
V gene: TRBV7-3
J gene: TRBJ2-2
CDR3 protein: CASSFGGANTGELFF
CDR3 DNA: TGTGCCAGCAGCTTCGGGGGAGCGAACACCGGGGAGCTGTTTTTT

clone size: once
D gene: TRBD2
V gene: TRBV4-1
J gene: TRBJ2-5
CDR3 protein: CASSQDTGLAMETQYF
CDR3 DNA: TGCGCCAGCAGCCAAGATACTGGACTAGCTATGGAGACCCAGTACTTC

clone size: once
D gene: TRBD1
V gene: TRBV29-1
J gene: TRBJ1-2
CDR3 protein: CSVTGGTGDYGYTF
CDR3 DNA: TGCAGCGTGACAGGTGGGACAGGGGACTATGGCTACACCTTC